This T cell receptor (beta chain) was recorded in a study of control samples from healthy donors and cancer patients. Sequencing was performed with immunoSEQ multiplex PCR; in TCRdb, only in-frame clones are kept and a portion is missing. The table has 90,000 to 150,000 clones, roughly nine tenths seen once. This CDR3 comprises 15 residues. Germline V lookup: CDR1 SGHTA, CDR2 FQGTGA. V was trimmed by 5 bases and J by 1 base, leaving 14 bases between them. The specimen sequenced was blood. V is TRBV7-3 and J is TRBJ1-1; TRBD1 is a possible D gene (5 bases). The receptor was derived from a woman in her late teens or twenties in good health. The CDR3 sequence is CASSPSGGTNTEAFF. CDR3 sequence (DNA): TGTGCCAGCAGCCCTTCGGGGGGGACGAACACTGAAGCTTTCTTT. The entire variable domain, with the rest obtained from reference TRBV7-3 and TRBJ1-1, is as follows: GAGVSQTPSNKVTEKGKYVELRCDPISGHTALYWYRQSLGQGPEFLIYFQGTGAADDSGLPNDRFFAVRPEGSVSTLKIQRTERGDSAVYLCASSPSGGTNTEAFFGQGTRLTVV.